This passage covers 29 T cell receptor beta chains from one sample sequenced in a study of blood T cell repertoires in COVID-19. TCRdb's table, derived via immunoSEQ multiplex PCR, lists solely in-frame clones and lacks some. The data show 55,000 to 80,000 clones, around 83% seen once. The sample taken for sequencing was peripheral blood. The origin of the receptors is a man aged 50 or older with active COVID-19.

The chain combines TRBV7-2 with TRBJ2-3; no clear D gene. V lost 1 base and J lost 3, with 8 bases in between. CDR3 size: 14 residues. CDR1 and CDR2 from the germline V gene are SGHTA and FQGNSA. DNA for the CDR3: TGTGCCAGCAGCTTAGGTTACTTTACAGATACGCAGTATTTT. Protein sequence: CASSLGYFTDTQYF. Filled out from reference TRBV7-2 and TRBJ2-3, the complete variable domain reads GAGVSQSPSNKVTEKGKDVELRCDPISGHTALYWYRQSLGQGLEFLIYFQGNSAPDKSGLPSDRFSAERTGGSVSTLTIQRTQQEDSAVYLCASSLGYFTDTQYFGPGTRLTVL.

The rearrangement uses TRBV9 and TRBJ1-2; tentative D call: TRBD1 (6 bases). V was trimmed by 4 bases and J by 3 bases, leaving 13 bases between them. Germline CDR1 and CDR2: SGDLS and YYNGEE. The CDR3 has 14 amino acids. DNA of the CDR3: TGTGCCAGCAGCCCCGGGACATCCTACTATGGCTACACCTTC. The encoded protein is CASSPGTSYYGYTF.

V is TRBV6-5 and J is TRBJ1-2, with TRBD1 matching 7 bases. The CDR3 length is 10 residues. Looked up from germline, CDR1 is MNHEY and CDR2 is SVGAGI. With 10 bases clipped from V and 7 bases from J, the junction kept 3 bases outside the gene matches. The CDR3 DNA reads TGTGCCACCCGACAGGGTGGCTACACCTTC. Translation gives CATRQGGYTF.

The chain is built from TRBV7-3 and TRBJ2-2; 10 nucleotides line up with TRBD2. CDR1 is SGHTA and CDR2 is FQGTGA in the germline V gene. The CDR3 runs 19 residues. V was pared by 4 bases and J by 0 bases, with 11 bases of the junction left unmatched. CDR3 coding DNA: TGTGCCAGCAGCTCAAGCGGGACTAGCGAAGGAGCGAACACCGGGGAGCTGTTTTTT. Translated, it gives CASSSSGTSEGANTGELFF.

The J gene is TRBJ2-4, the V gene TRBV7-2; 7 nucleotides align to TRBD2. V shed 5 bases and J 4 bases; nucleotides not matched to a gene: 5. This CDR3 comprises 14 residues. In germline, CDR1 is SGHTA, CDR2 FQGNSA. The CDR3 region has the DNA TGTGCCAGCAGCCGTAGCGGGCGAAAAAACATTCAGTACTTC. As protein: CASSRSGRKNIQYF. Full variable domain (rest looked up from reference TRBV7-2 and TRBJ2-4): GAGVSQSPSNKVTEKGKDVELRCDPISGHTALYWYRQSLGQGLEFLIYFQGNSAPDKSGLPSDRFSAERTGGSVSTLTIQRTQQEDSAVYLCASSRSGRKNIQYFGAGTRLSVL.

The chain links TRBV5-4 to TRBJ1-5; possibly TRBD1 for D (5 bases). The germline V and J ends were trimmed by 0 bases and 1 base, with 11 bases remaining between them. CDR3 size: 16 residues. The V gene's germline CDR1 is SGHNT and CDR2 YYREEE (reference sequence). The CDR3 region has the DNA TGTGCCAGCAGCTTGGGTGGGACTAGGAGCAATCAGCCCCAGCATTTT. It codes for CASSLGGTRSNQPQHF.

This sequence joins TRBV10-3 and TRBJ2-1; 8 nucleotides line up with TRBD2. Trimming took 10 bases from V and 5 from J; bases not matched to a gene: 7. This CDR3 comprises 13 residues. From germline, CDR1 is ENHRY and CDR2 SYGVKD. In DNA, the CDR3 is TGTGCCACGGAGCGGGAGATCAACAATGAGCAGTTCTTC. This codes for CATEREINNEQFF.

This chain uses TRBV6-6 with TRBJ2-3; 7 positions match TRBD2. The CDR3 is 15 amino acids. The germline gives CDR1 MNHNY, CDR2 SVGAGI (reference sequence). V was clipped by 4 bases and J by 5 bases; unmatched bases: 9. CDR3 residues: CASSSFSAGIDTQYF. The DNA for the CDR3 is TGTGCCAGCAGTTCCTTCTCAGCGGGGATAGATACGCAGTATTTT.

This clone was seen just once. CDR3 loop: CASSSRQSGTDTQYF. As DNA, the CDR3 is TGTGCCAGCAGCTCAAGACAGTCGGGCACAGATACGCAGTATTTT. The chain has TRBV6-5 and TRBJ2-3; weak D call: TRBD1 (5 bases). Germline CDR1 and CDR2: MNHEY and SVGAGI. This CDR3 has 15 residues. Trimming left V 6 bases short and J 1 base short, with 14 bases between.

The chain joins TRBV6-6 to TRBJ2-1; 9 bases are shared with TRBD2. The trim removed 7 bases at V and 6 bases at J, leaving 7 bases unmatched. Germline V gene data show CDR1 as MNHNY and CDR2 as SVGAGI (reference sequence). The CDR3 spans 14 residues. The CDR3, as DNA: TGTGCCAGCAAATTTAGCGGGAGCGTCAATGAGCAGTTCTTC. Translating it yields CASKFSGSVNEQFF.

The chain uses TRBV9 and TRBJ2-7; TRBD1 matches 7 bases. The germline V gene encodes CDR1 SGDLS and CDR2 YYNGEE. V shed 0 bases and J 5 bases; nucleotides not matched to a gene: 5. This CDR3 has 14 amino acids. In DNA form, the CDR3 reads TGTGCCAGCAGCGTAGAAGTCAGGGGGAACGAGCAGTACTTC. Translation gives CASSVEVRGNEQYF.

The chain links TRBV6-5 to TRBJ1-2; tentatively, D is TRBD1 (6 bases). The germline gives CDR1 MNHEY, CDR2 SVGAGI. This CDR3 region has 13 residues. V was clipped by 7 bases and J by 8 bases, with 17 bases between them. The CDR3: CASTSRGGLGYTF. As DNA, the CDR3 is TGTGCCAGCACCTCGAGGGGGGGATTGGGCTACACCTTC.

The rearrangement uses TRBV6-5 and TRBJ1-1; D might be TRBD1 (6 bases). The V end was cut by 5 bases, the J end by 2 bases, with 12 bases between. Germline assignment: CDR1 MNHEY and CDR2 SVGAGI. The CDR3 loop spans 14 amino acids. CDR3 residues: CASSRTGQNTEAFF. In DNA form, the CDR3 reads TGTGCCAGCAGTCGCACGGGACAAAACACTGAAGCTTTCTTT.

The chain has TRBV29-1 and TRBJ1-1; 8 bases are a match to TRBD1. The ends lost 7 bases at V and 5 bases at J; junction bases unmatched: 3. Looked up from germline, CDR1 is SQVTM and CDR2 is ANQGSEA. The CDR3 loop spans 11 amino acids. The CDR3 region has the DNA TGCAGCGGACAGGGGTGGACTGAAGCTTTCTTT. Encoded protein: CSGQGWTEAFF.

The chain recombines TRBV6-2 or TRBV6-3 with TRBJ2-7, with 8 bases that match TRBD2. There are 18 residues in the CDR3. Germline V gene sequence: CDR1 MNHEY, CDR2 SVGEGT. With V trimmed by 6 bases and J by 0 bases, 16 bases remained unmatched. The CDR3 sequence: CASSRRIIAGPSSYEQYF. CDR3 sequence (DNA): TGTGCCAGCAGCAGGAGGATTATAGCGGGACCGAGCTCCTACGAGCAGTACTTC.

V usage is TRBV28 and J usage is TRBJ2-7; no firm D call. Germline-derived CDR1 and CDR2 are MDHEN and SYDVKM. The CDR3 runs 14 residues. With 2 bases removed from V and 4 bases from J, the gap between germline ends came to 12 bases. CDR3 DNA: TGTGCCAGCAGTTTAAGAGGTCCCCCGTACGAGCAGTACTTC. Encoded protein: CASSLRGPPYEQYF.

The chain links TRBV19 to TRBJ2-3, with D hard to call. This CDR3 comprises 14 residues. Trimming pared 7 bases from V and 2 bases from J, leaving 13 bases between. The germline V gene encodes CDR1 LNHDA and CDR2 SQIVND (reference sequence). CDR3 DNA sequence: TGTGCCAGTACCGAGAACTCTTACACAGATACGCAGTATTTT. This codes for CASTENSYTDTQYF. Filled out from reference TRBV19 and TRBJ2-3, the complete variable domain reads DGGITQSPKYLFRKEGQNVTLSCEQNLNHDAMYWYRQDPGQGLRLIYYSQIVNDFQKGDIAEGYSVSREKKESFPLTVTSAQKNPTAFYLCASTENSYTDTQYFGPGTRLTVL.

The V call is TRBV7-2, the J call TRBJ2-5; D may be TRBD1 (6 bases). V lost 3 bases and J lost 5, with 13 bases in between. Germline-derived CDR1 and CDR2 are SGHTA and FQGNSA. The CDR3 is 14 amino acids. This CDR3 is CASSFGGQGETQYF. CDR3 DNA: TGTGCCAGCAGCTTCGGAGGTCAGGGGGAGACCCAGTACTTC.

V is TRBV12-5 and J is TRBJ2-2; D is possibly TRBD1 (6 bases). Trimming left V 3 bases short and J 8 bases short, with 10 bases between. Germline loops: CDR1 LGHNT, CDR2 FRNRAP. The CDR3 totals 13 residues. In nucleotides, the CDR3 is TGTGCTAGTGGTTTAAGGACAGCAGGGGAGCTGTTTTTT. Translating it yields CASGLRTAGELFF.

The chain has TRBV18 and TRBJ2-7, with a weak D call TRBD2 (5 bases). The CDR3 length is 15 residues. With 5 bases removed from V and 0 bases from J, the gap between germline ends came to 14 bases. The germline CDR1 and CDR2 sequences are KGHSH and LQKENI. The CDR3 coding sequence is TGTGCCAGCTCATCTTCGACGGGAATCTCCTACGAGCAGTACTTC. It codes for CASSSSTGISYEQYF.

The CDR3 region has the DNA TGTGCCCTAGCGGGGGGCTCTTATAATTCACCCCTCCACTTT. Its translation: CALAGGSYNSPLHF. V gene TRBV30 combines with J gene TRBJ1-6, with D perhaps TRBD1 (6 bases). This CDR3 region has 14 residues. V was clipped by 8 bases and J by 4 bases, with 15 bases between them. Germline V gives CDR1 GTSNPN, CDR2 SVGIG (reference sequence).

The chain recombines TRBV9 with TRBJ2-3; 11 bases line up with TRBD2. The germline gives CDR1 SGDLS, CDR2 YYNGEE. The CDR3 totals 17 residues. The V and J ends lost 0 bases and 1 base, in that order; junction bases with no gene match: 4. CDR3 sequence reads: CASSVGSGRVRTDTQYF. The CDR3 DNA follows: TGTGCCAGCAGCGTAGGTAGCGGGAGGGTCCGCACAGATACGCAGTATTTT. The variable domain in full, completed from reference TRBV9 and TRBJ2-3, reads DSGVTQTPKHLITATGQRVTLRCSPRSGDLSVYWYQQSLDQGLQFLIQYYNGEERAKGNILERFSAQQFPDLHSELNLSSLELGDSALYFCASSVGSGRVRTDTQYFGPGTRLTVL.

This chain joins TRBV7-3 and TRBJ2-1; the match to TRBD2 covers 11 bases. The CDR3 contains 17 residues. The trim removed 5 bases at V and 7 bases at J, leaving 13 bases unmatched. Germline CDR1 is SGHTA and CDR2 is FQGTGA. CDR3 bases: TGTGCCAGCAGCCCGTCCTTTAGCGGGGGGGCCCAGAATGAGCAGTTCTTC. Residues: CASSPSFSGGAQNEQFF.

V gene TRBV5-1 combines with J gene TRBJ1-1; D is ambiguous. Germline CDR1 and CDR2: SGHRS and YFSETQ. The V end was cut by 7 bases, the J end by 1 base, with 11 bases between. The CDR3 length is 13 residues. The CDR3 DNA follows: TGCGCCAGCGGAGGGCAGCCGAACACTGAAGCTTTCTTT. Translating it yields CASGGQPNTEAFF.

The CDR3 nucleotides read TGCGCCAGCAGCTTGGGAGGTAGTGTGACGTGGGATACGCAGTATTTT. Its protein product is CASSLGGSVTWDTQYF. The chain has TRBV5-1 and TRBJ2-3; no clear D. The CDR3 is 16 residues long. The V gene lost 0 bases and the J gene lost 6 bases, with 17 bases spanning the gap. CDR1 and CDR2 from the germline V gene are SGHRS and YFSETQ.

CDR3 in amino acids: CASSEAATGGTGELFF. The CDR3, as DNA: TGTGCCAGCAGTGAAGCAGCGACAGGGGGGACCGGGGAGCTGTTTTTT. The V call is TRBV2, the J call TRBJ2-2, with 9 bases identical to TRBD1. V lost 0 bases and J lost 5; bases outside the gene matches: 4. The CDR3 loop spans 16 amino acids. Germline lookup yields CDR1 SNHLY and CDR2 FYNNEI.

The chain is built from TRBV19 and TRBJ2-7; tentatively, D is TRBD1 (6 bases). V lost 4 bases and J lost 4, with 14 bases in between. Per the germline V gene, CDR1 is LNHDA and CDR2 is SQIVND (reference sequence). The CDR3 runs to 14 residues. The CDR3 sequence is CASSNRDTTYEQYF. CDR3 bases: TGTGCCAGTAGTAACCGGGACACTACTTACGAGCAGTACTTC.

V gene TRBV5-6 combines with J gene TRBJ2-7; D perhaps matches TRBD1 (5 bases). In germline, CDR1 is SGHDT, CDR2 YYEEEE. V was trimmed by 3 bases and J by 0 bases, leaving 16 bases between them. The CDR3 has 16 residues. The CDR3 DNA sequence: TGTGCCAGCAGCTCCCTAGGGGTTTCAAGCTCCTACGAGCAGTACTTC. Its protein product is CASSSLGVSSSYEQYF.

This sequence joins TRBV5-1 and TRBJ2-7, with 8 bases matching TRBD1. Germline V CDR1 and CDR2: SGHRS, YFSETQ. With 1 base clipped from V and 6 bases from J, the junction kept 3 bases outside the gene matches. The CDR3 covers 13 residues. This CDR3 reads CASSLTGGREQYF. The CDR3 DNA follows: TGCGCCAGCAGCTTGACAGGGGGTCGCGAGCAGTACTTC.